The count of the clone carrying this T cell receptor (beta chain) is one. The antigen remains unidentified. Sequencing was performed with immunoSEQ multiplex PCR; in TCRdb, only in-frame clones are kept and a portion is missing. The table records about 110,000 clones, roughly 89% of them present only once. This specimen comes from a study of Tregs in tolerant kidney transplant recipients. Study outcomes and limitations: Donor-specific Treg expansion exceeded global Treg expansion in tolerant patients, suggesting antigen drive. Biological reproducibility was not directly addressed, but technical replication error appeared minimal.

The V and J ends lost 4 bases and 4 bases, in that order; junction bases with no gene match: 12. The CDR3 runs 16 residues. Germline CDR1 reads MDHEN; CDR2 reads SYDVKM. The sequencing used CD4+ T cells from blood, collected before the transplant. The receptor was derived from a human donor who received a combined kidney and bone marrow transplant. The chain combines TRBV28 with TRBJ1-2; 7 positions match TRBD1. Written as DNA, the CDR3 is TGTGCCAGCAGTTCTACGGACAGGCCGGCGCTCTATGGCTACACCTTC. Its translation is CASSSTDRPALYGYTF.